One sample yielded the 4 T cell receptor beta chains listed below, sequenced in a study of shared clonotypes between healthy human individuals. Produced via immunoSEQ multiplex PCR; TCRdb's table is partial and in-frame only. The table lists hundreds of thousands of clones, less than 85% of them singletons. Sample: memory CD4+ T cells sorted from blood. As to subset: CD45RA-negative fraction. These receptors were obtained from a woman in her twenties or thirties in good health.

The V call is TRBV29-1, the J call TRBJ2-3; D not certain. The CDR3 has 12 amino acids. Trimming stripped 1 base from V and 4 bases from J, with 6 bases between. CDR1 SQVTM and CDR2 ANQGSEA come from the germline V gene. CDR3 sequence (DNA): TGCAGCGTTGAAGGTTTGGCAGATACGCAGTATTTT. It codes for CSVEGLADTQYF.

In regard to this clone: Distinct nucleotide sequences in the sample also encode this CDR3. The J gene is TRBJ2-7, the V gene TRBV30; D may be TRBD1 (6 bases). CDR3 length equals 12 residues. Trimming pared 3 bases from V and 3 bases from J, leaving 9 bases between. Germline V CDR1 and CDR2: GTSNPN, SVGIG (reference sequence). The CDR3 is CAWSTGSYEQYF. In DNA, the CDR3 is TGTGCCTGGAGCACAGGGAGCTACGAGCAGTACTTC.

This clone was picked up one time. The CDR3 nucleotides are TGTGCCAGCAGCCCTAAGGTCGGAGGTCCTGAAGCTTTCTTT. Amino acids: CASSPKVGGPEAFF. The chain combines TRBV6-5 with TRBJ1-1; D gene uncertain. Germline loops: CDR1 MNHEY, CDR2 SVGAGI. The CDR3 extends over 14 amino acids. V lost 6 bases and J lost 6, with 17 bases in between.

A single count supports this clone. V and J are TRBV5-6 and TRBJ2-1, with 7 bases matching TRBD1. Germline values: CDR1 SGHDT, CDR2 YYEEEE. The CDR3 is 13 residues long. The V segment lost 0 bases and the J segment 10 bases; nucleotides outside the gene matches: 4. CDR3 sequence (DNA): TGTGCCAGCAGCTTGGGGGACAGATGGGAGCAGTTCTTC. It translates to CASSLGDRWEQFF.